These T cell receptor beta chains were read from a single sample in a study of blood T cell repertoires in COVID-19. Here immunoSEQ multiplex PCR was the method, and the copy in TCRdb shows in-frame clones only, minus some. The sample has 200,000 to 250,000 clones; 82% are singletons. Sequenced sample: peripheral blood. These receptors came from a woman aged 65 to 85 with COVID-19, enrolled during active disease. Both conserved end residues are part of each CDR3. D genes are given only for firm matches. Part of the rows lack a size; the others show once, few, many or a class for expanded clones.

v_gene,d_gene,abundance,j_gene,CDR3aa,CDR3nt
TRBV3-1/TRBV3-2,TRBD1,-,TRBJ1-2,CASSLWDRGQDYGYTF,TGTGCCAGCAGCCTTTGGGACAGGGGGCAGGACTATGGCTACACCTTC
TRBV19,-,-,TRBJ2-7,CASTADPNRVPYEQYF,TGTGCCAGTACCGCCGACCCAAACAGGGTCCCCTACGAGCAGTACTTC
TRBV12-3/TRBV12-4,TRBD1,-,TRBJ1-2,CASRPQGHYGYTF,TGTGCCAGCAGGCCACAGGGGCACTATGGCTACACCTTC
TRBV27,-,-,TRBJ1-6,CASRSVPQASNSPLHF,TGTGCCAGCAGGTCTGTGCCTCAGGCGAGTAATTCACCCCTCCACTTT
TRBV28,-,-,TRBJ1-1,CASSLLAEAFF,TGTGCCAGCAGTCTTCTCGCTGAAGCTTTCTTT
TRBV28,TRBD1,-,TRBJ1-2,CASRTQGIWGYTF,TGTGCCAGCAGGACACAGGGGATTTGGGGCTACACCTTC
TRBV12-3/TRBV12-4,-,-,TRBJ2-5,CASTRDSAAQYF,TGTGCCAGCACCAGGGACTCCGCGGCCCAGTACTTC
TRBV11-2,TRBD1,once,TRBJ2-7,CASSPRTGDYEQYF,TGTGCCAGCAGCCCCAGGACAGGGGACTACGAGCAGTACTTC
TRBV28,-,-,TRBJ1-1,CASSFVSPPGAFF,TGTGCCAGCAGTTTTGTTTCACCCCCCGGAGCTTTCTTT
TRBV19,TRBD2,-,TRBJ2-1,CASSGWTSGRVGEQFF,TGTGCCAGTAGTGGATGGACTAGCGGGAGGGTTGGGGAGCAGTTCTTC
TRBV7-3,TRBD2,-,TRBJ2-1,CASSLNDGTSGRLDEQFF,TGTGCCAGCAGCTTAAATGATGGGACTAGCGGGAGGTTGGATGAGCAGTTCTTC
TRBV14,TRBD2,-,TRBJ2-1,CASSQLTTSGSYNEQFF,TGTGCCAGCAGCCAACTTACAACTAGCGGGAGTTACAATGAGCAGTTCTTC
TRBV5-1,-,-,TRBJ2-3,CASSSIPDTQYF,TGCGCCAGCAGCTCCATTCCAGATACGCAGTATTTT
TRBV28,-,-,TRBJ1-5,CASSLIVVGPNQPQHF,TGTGCCAGCAGTTTAATAGTGGTGGGGCCCAATCAGCCCCAGCATTTT
TRBV7-2,TRBD2,-,TRBJ2-1,CASSLATSGYYNEQFF,TGTGCCAGCAGCTTAGCCACTAGCGGTTACTACAATGAGCAGTTCTTC
TRBV6-6,TRBD2,-,TRBJ2-1,CATRWGLAGINEQFF,TGTGCCACCAGGTGGGGGCTAGCGGGAATAAATGAGCAGTTCTTC
TRBV19,TRBD1,-,TRBJ1-1,CASHRTGDTEAFF,TGTGCCAGCCACCGGACAGGGGACACTGAAGCTTTCTTT
TRBV15,TRBD1,-,TRBJ1-1,CATAFDRAFEAFF,TGTGCCACCGCCTTCGACAGGGCCTTTGAAGCTTTCTTT
TRBV7-8,-,-,TRBJ1-1,CASSPDINTEAFF,TGTGCCAGCAGTCCGGACATAAACACTGAAGCTTTCTTT
TRBV5-1,TRBD1,-,TRBJ1-2,CASSFQKSGTGRFNYGYTF,TGCGCCAGCAGCTTTCAAAAGTCCGGGACAGGGAGGTTCAACTATGGCTACACCTTC
TRBV7-6,TRBD2,-,TRBJ2-1,CASSSLAGANNEQFF,TGTGCCAGCAGCTCGCTAGCGGGAGCAAACAATGAGCAGTTCTTC
TRBV14,TRBD1,-,TRBJ1-2,CASSQARGTGNYGYTF,TGTGCCAGCAGCCAAGCTAGGGGGACAGGGAACTATGGCTACACCTTC
TRBV24-1,TRBD2,once,TRBJ2-1,CATSDPSGRAEDEQFF,TGTGCCACCAGTGACCCCAGCGGGAGGGCCGAGGATGAGCAGTTCTTC
TRBV3-1/TRBV3-2,TRBD2,-,TRBJ2-1,CASTLGTSEKEQFF,TGTGCCAGCACCCTCGGGACTAGCGAGAAGGAGCAGTTCTTC
TRBV2,-,-,TRBJ1-6,CASSDSRGINSPLHF,TGTGCCAGCAGTGATTCCCGGGGGATAAATTCACCCCTCCACTTT
TRBV10-1,-,-,TRBJ2-1,CASSDVAVSSYNEQFF,TGCGCCAGCAGTGATGTAGCGGTTAGCTCCTACAATGAGCAGTTCTTC
TRBV27,-,-,TRBJ2-1,CASSSVKSYNEQFF,TGTGCCAGCAGTTCAGTTAAATCCTACAATGAGCAGTTCTTC
TRBV30,TRBD1,-,TRBJ2-1,CAWRDGRTGPLYEQFF,TGTGCCTGGAGGGATGGTAGGACAGGCCCTTTGTATGAGCAGTTCTTC
TRBV29-1,-,-,TRBJ2-7,CSVGQTTAYEQYF,TGCAGCGTTGGACAGACAACCGCCTACGAGCAGTACTTC
TRBV4-1,TRBD1,-,TRBJ1-2,CASSQVADRVNGYTF,TGCGCCAGCAGCCAAGTCGCGGACAGGGTCAATGGCTACACCTTC
TRBV28,-,-,TRBJ1-2,CASSLERAKGYTF,TGTGCCAGCAGTTTAGAGAGGGCGAAAGGCTACACCTTC
TRBV5-1,-,-,TRBJ1-2,CASSLVVSGDGYTF,TGCGCCAGCAGCTTGGTGGTATCCGGGGATGGCTACACCTTC
TRBV7-2,TRBD1,once,TRBJ1-2,CASSLPGQGRYGYTF,TGTGCCAGCAGCTTACCGGGACAGGGACGCTATGGCTACACCTTC
TRBV19,-,-,TRBJ1-6,CASSTANYNSPLHF,TGTGCCAGTAGCACAGCTAACTATAATTCACCCCTCCACTTT
TRBV7-9,-,-,TRBJ2-6,CASSLGTVRTLSGANVLTF,TGTGCCAGCAGCTTAGGGACAGTACGGACGCTGTCTGGGGCCAACGTCCTGACTTTC
TRBV3-1/TRBV3-2,-,-,TRBJ1-2,CASSRREGDYGYTF,TGTGCCAGCAGCCGGAGGGAGGGGGACTATGGCTACACCTTC
TRBV3-1/TRBV3-2,-,once,TRBJ1-4,CASSQGGADEKLFF,TGTGCCAGCAGCCAGGGGGGGGCCGATGAAAAACTGTTTTTT
TRBV7-2,TRBD2,-,TRBJ2-1,CASSEGTSAYNEQFF,TGTGCCAGCAGCGAAGGGACTAGCGCTTACAATGAGCAGTTCTTC
TRBV5-1,-,once,TRBJ1-5,CASSAGQDQPQHF,TGCGCCAGCAGCGCCGGTCAAGATCAGCCCCAGCATTTT
TRBV9,TRBD1,few,TRBJ1-1,CASSARGLTNTEAFF,TGTGCCAGCAGCGCCAGGGGGCTGACGAACACTGAAGCTTTCTTT
TRBV6-1,-,-,TRBJ1-2,CASRSRDSSLIGYTF,TGTGCCAGCAGGAGCCGGGACTCCTCCTTAATCGGCTACACCTTC
TRBV7-2,TRBD2,-,TRBJ2-3,CASSGLAEYTQYF,TGTGCCAGCAGCGGACTAGCGGAGTATACGCAGTATTTT
TRBV5-4,TRBD2,-,TRBJ2-1,CASSSGTSGYNEQFF,TGTGCCAGCAGCTCCGGGACTAGCGGATACAATGAGCAGTTCTTC
TRBV6-5,-,-,TRBJ1-4,CASSYSSGLGGEKLFF,TGTGCCAGCAGTTACTCGTCGGGACTCGGAGGGGAAAAACTGTTTTTT
TRBV18,TRBD1,-,TRBJ2-7,CASSRDTGAQYEQYF,TGTGCCAGCTCGCGAGATACAGGGGCCCAATACGAGCAGTACTTC
TRBV24-1,-,-,TRBJ1-2,CATSDLRVLMNYGYTF,TGTGCCACCAGTGATCTGAGGGTCCTCATGAACTATGGCTACACCTTC
TRBV28,TRBD1,-,TRBJ1-5,CASTGQGFNQPQHF,TGTGCCAGCACCGGACAGGGTTTCAATCAGCCCCAGCATTTT
TRBV7-6,TRBD1,-,TRBJ2-2,CASSLGQSNTGELFF,TGTGCCAGCAGCTTGGGACAGTCGAACACCGGGGAGCTGTTTTTT
TRBV3-1/TRBV3-2,TRBD1,-,TRBJ2-7,CASSKTGAVSYEQYF,TGTGCCAGCAGCAAAACAGGGGCCGTCTCCTACGAGCAGTACTTC
TRBV4-3,TRBD1,-,TRBJ1-1,CASSHRQGLGTEAFF,TGCGCCAGCAGCCACAGACAGGGTCTAGGCACTGAAGCTTTCTTT
TRBV18,-,few,TRBJ2-1,CASSPGTSSYNEQFF,TGTGCCAGCTCACCGGGGACTTCCTCCTACAATGAGCAGTTCTTC
TRBV18,-,-,TRBJ2-7,CASSPLLGDDYEQYF,TGTGCCAGCTCACCACTCCTAGGAGATGACTACGAGCAGTACTTC
TRBV18,TRBD1,-,TRBJ1-5,CASSLGQGLFQPQHF,TGTGCCAGCTCACTCGGACAGGGGTTGTTTCAGCCCCAGCATTTT
TRBV7-2,TRBD2,once,TRBJ2-3,CASSLARTSGSTSTRTQYF,TGTGCCAGCAGCTTAGCCCGGACTAGCGGGAGCACTTCCACACGGACGCAGTATTTT
TRBV20-1,-,-,TRBJ1-5,CSASSGSSGSQHF,TGCAGTGCTAGTAGCGGGAGTTCGGGGTCCCAGCATTTT
TRBV7-8,TRBD1,-,TRBJ1-4,CASSLGPQGASTNEKLFF,TGTGCCAGCAGCTTGGGACCTCAGGGGGCATCAACTAATGAAAAACTGTTTTTT